The present T cell receptor (beta chain) was sequenced within a study of read filtering for tumor transcriptome and immune sequencing. Molecular barcoded adaptors covering alpha/delta and beta/gamma chains were used on approximately 400 ng RNA. MiXCR, applied by TCRdb to the reads, yields one record per CDR3 protein. Of 85,000 to 100,000 distinct CDR3 sequences in the sample, roughly 21% were seen once. This clonotype was seen at least ten times. Its antigen is as yet unknown. V dropped 6 bases and J dropped 9; count of bases not matched to a gene: 8. There are 14 residues in the CDR3. General study points: IR-seq captured clonotypes deeper and more reliably than RNA-seq. Dropping single-read clonotypes raised IR-seq and RNA-seq shared-clonotype correlation.

The TCR comes from a donor at least 40 years old with multiple myeloma. Sequenced: a population of CD138-negative cells sorted from bone marrow. The gene calls are TRBV12-3 or TRBV12-4 and TRBJ2-1; 10 nucleotides match TRBD1. Here the CDR3 DNA reads TGTGCCAGCAGCCGGGACAGGGGAGTGAGTGAGCAGTTCTTC. Translation gives CASSRDRGVSEQFF.